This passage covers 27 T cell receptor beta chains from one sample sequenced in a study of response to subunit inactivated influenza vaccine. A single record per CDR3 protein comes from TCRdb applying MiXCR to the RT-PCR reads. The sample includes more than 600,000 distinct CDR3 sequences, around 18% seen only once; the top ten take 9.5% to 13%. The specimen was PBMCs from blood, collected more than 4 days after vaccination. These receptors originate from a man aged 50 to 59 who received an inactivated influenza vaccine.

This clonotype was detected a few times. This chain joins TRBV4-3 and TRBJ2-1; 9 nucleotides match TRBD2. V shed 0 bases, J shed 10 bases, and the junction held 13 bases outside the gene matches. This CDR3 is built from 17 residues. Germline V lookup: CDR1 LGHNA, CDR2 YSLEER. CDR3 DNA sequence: TGCGCCAGCAGCCAAGATCAACGGCGGGGGGGTACTTGGGAGCAGTTCTTC. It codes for CASSQDQRRGGTWEQFF.

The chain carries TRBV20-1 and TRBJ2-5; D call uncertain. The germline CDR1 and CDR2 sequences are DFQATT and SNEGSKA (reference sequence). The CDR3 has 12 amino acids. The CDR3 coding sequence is TGCAGCCACTCCGGGCTAATGGAGACCCAGTACTTC. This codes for CSHSGLMETQYF.

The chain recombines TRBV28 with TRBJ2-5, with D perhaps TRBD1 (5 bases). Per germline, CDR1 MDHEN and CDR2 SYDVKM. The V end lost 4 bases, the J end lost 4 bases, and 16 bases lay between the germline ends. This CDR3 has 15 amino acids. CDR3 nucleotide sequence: TGTGCCAGCAGTTCCCCCGTGACAGCGAGAGAGACCCAGTACTTC. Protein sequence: CASSSPVTARETQYF.

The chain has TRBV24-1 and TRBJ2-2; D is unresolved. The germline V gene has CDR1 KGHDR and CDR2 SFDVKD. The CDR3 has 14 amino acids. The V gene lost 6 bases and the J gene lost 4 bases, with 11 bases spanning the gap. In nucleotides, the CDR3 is TGTGCCACCAGTACAGCGCAAACCACCGGGGAGCTGTTTTTT. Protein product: CATSTAQTTGELFF.

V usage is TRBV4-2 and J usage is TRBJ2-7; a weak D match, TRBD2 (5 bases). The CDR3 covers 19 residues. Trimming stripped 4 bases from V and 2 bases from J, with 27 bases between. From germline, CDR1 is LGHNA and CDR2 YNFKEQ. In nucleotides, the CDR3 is TGTGCCAGCAGCCCCGCGGGCCGTTTAATTCATCTCGGAGCCTACGAGCAGTACTTC. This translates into CASSPAGRLIHLGAYEQYF.

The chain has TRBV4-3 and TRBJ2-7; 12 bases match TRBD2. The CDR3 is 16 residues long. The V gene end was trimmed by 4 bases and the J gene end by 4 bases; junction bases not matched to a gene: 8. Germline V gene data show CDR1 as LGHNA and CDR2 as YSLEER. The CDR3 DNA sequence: TGCGCCAGCAGCCGAAACCTAGCGGGAGGGAGGTACGAGCAGTACTTC. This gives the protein CASSRNLAGGRYEQYF.

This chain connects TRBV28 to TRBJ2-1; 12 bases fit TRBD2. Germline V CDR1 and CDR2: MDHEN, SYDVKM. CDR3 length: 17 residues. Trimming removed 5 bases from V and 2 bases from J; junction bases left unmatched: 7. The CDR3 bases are TGTGCCAGCAGTGCCTCGACTAGCGGGAGCCCCTACAATGAGCAGTTCTTC. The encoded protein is CASSASTSGSPYNEQFF.

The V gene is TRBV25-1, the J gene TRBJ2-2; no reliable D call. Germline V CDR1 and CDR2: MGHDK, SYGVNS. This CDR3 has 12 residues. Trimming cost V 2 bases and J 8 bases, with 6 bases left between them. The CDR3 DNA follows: TGTGCCAGCAGTGAACCTACTGGGGAGCTGTTTTTT. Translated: CASSEPTGELFF.

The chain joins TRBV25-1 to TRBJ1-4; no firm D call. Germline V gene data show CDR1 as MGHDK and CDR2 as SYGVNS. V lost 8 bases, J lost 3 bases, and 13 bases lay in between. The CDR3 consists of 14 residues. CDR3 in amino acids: CASGEGSANEKLFF. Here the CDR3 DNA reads TGTGCCAGCGGCGAAGGATCGGCTAATGAAAAACTGTTTTTT.

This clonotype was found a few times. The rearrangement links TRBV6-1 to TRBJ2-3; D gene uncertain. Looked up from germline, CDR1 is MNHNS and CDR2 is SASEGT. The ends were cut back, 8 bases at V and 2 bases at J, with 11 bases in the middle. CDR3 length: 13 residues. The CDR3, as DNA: TGTGCCAGCGGGGTTCCCTCCACAGATACGCAGTATTTT. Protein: CASGVPSTDTQYF.

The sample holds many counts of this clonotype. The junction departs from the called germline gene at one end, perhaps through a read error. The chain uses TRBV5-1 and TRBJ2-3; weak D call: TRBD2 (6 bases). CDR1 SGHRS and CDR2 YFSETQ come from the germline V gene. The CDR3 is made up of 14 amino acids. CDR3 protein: CASSPPGSTDTQYF. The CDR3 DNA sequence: TGTGCCAGCAGTCCACCCGGGAGTACAGATACGCAGTATTTT.

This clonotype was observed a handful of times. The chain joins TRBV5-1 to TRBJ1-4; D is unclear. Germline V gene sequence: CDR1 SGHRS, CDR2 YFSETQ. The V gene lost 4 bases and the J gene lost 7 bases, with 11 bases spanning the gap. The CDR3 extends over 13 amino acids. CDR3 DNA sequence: TGCGCCAGCAGCCCGGACCAAATTGAAAAACTGTTTTTT. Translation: CASSPDQIEKLFF.

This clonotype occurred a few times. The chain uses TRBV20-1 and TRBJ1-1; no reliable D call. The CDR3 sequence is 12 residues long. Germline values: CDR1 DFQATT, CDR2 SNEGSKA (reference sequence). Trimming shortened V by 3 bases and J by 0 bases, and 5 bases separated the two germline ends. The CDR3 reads CSASSVNTEAFF. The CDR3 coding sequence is TGCAGTGCTAGTTCCGTGAACACTGAAGCTTTCTTT.

The CDR3 loop reads CAISVSSGGRETQYF. The CDR3 DNA reads as TGTGCCATCAGTGTATCTAGCGGGGGACGCGAGACCCAGTACTTC. The chain uses TRBV10-3 and TRBJ2-5; TRBD2 agrees at 10 bases. The CDR3 runs to 15 residues. V shed 4 bases and J 5 bases; nucleotides not matched to a gene: 7. Germline V CDR1 and CDR2: ENHRY, SYGVKD.

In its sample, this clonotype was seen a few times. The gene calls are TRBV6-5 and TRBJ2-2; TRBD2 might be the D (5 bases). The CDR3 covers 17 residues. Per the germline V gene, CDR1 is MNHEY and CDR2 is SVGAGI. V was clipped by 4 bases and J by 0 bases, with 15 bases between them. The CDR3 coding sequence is TGTGCCAGCAGTTTCGCCTCCAGCGGACCGAACACCGGGGAGCTGTTTTTT. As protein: CASSFASSGPNTGELFF.

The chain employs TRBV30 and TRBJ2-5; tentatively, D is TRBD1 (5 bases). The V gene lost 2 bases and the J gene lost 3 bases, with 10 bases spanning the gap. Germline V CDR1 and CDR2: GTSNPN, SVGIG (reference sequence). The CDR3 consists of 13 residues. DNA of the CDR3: TGTGCCTGGAGTATACAGGCCAAAGAGACCCAGTACTTC. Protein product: CAWSIQAKETQYF. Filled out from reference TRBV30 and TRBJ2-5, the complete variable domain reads SQTIHQWPATLVQPVGSPLSLECTVEGTSNPNLYWYRQAAGRGLQLLFYSVGIGQISSEVPQNLSASRPQDRQFILSSKKLLLSDSGFYLCAWSIQAKETQYFGPGTRLLVL.

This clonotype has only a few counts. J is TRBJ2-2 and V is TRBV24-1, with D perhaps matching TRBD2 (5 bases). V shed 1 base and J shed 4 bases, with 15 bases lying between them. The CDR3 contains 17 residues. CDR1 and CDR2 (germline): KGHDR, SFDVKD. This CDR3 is CATSDFRTDEATGELFF. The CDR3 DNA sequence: TGTGCCACCAGTGATTTTAGGACTGACGAAGCCACCGGGGAGCTGTTTTTT.

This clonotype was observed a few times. The CDR3 region has the DNA TGTGCCAGCAGCACATGCGGGGACGAGCAGTACTTC. Residues: CASSTCGDEQYF. The chain has TRBV5-7 and TRBJ2-7, with D maybe TRBD2 (6 bases). TRBV5-7 counts as an open reading frame of uncertain function. V shed 4 bases and J shed 5 bases, with 10 bases lying between them. The length of the CDR3 is 12 residues.

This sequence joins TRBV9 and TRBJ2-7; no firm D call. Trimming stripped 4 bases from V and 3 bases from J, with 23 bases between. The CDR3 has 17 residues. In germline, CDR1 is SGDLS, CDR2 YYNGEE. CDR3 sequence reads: CASSPRLSEGGNYEQYF. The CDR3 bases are TGTGCCAGCAGCCCCCGACTTTCGGAAGGTGGCAACTACGAGCAGTACTTC.

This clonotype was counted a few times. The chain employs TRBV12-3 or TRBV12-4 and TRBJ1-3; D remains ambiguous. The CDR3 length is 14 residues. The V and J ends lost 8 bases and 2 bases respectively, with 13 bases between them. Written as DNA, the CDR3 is TGTGCCAGCGGGCCGGGCGGGACTGGAAACACCATATATTTT. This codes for CASGPGGTGNTIYF.

CDR3 in amino acids: CASSLKEGTYNEQFF. The DNA for the CDR3 is TGTGCCAGCAGCCTCAAGGAGGGGACCTACAATGAGCAGTTCTTC. The chain uses TRBV7-2 and TRBJ2-1; perhaps TRBD2 as D (6 bases). CDR3 length: 15 amino acids. Germline lookup yields CDR1 SGHTA and CDR2 FQGNSA. Trimming pared 5 bases from V and 2 bases from J, leaving 13 bases between.

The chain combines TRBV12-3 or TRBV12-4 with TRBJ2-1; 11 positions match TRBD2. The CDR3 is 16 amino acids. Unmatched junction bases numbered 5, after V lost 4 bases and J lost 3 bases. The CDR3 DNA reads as TGTGCCAGCAGTTACCATAGCGGGGGGGTCTACAATGAGCAGTTCTTC. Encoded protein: CASSYHSGGVYNEQFF.

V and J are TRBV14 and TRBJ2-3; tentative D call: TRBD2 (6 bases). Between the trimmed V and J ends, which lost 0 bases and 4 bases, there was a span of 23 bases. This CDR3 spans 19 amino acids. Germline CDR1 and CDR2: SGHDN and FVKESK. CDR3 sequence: CASSQEPTLAYVWADTQYF. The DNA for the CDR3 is TGTGCCAGCAGCCAAGAGCCCACCCTAGCGTACGTCTGGGCAGATACGCAGTATTTT.

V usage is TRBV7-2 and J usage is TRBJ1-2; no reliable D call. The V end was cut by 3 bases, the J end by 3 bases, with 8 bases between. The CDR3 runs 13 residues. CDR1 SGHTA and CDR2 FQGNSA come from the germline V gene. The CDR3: CASSFPQDYGYTF. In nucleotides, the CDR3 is TGTGCCAGCAGCTTTCCGCAGGACTATGGCTACACCTTC. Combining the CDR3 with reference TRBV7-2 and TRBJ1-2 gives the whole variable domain GAGVSQSPSNKVTEKGKDVELRCDPISGHTALYWYRQSLGQGLEFLIYFQGNSAPDKSGLPSDRFSAERTGGSVSTLTIQRTQQEDSAVYLCASSFPQDYGYTFGSGTRLTVV.

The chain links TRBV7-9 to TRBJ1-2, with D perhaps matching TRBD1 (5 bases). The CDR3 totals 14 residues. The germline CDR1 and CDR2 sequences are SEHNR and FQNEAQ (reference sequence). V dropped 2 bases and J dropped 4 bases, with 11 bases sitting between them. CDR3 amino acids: CASSLSGGFYGYTF. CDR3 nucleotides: TGTGCCAGCAGCTTATCTGGGGGTTTCTATGGCTACACCTTC.

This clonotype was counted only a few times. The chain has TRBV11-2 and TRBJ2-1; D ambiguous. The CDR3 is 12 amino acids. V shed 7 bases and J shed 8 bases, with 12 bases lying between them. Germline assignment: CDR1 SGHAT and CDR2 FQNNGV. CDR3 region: CASKKLADEQFF. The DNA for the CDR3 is TGTGCCAGCAAAAAACTGGCAGATGAGCAGTTCTTC.

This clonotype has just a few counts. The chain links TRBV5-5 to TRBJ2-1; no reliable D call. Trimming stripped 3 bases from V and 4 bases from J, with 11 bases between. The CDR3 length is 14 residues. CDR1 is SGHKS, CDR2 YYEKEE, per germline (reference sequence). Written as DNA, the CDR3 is TGTGCCAGCAGCTATCCGGGCAGTTACAATGAGCAGTTCTTC. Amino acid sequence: CASSYPGSYNEQFF.